Below, 15 T cell receptor beta chains from the same sample are listed, as sequenced in a study of blood T cell repertoires in COVID-19. Profiled with immunoSEQ multiplex PCR; TCRdb holds only in-frame clones, not every one. The data show about 230,000 clones, 75% to 85% seen once. Sequencing was performed on peripheral blood. The receptors here all came from a woman aged 40 to 55 who had recovered from COVID-19.

This clone appeared a single time. V is TRBV12-3 or TRBV12-4 and J is TRBJ2-7; D perhaps matches TRBD2 (5 bases). The CDR3 contains 13 residues. V lost 0 bases and J 7 bases, leaving 10 bases between the germline ends. CDR3 in amino acids: CASSLARENEQYF. The CDR3 coding sequence is TGTGCCAGCAGTTTAGCGAGGGAGAATGAGCAGTACTTC.

The genes are TRBV3-1 (or the pseudogene TRBV3-2) and TRBJ1-5; D ambiguous. V was clipped by 1 base and J by 3 bases, with 7 bases between them. Germline CDR1 LGHDT, CDR2 YNNKEL (reference sequence). CDR3 length: 14 amino acids. CDR3 in DNA: TGTGCCAGCAGCCAAGGAACTTTCAATCAGCCCCAGCATTTT. Protein sequence: CASSQGTFNQPQHF.

This rearrangement joins TRBV18 to TRBJ2-2; TRBD1 matches at 9 bases. The V gene's germline CDR1 is KGHSH and CDR2 LQKENI. V lost 3 bases and J lost 6; bases outside the gene matches: 2. CDR3 length: 14 residues. In DNA, the CDR3 is TGTGCCAGCTCACCGGGACAGGGCGCCGGGGAGCTGTTTTTT. Translation: CASSPGQGAGELFF.

V usage is TRBV18 and J usage is TRBJ2-3, with 9 bases lining up with TRBD2. The CDR3 loop spans 17 amino acids. The J segment lost 2 bases and the V segment lost 0 bases, leaving 6 bases of the junction unmatched. The germline CDR1 and CDR2 sequences are KGHSH and LQKENI. CDR3 sequence (DNA): TGTGCCAGCTCACCACCGCGGGGGGGTGGTCACACAGATACGCAGTATTTT. This codes for CASSPPRGGGHTDTQYF.

This clone was seen a single time. This rearrangement joins TRBV5-6 to TRBJ1-4; 8 nucleotides match TRBD1. J gave up 3 bases and V 4 bases, and 2 bases lay outside the gene matches. In germline, CDR1 is SGHDT, CDR2 YYEEEE. The CDR3 is 14 residues long. The CDR3 DNA sequence: TGTGCCAGCAGCAACAGGGGGGCTAATGAAAAACTGTTTTTT. Amino acid sequence: CASSNRGANEKLFF.

This clone was seen only once. This chain connects TRBV9 to TRBJ1-5; 9 positions match TRBD1. The V gene end was trimmed by 3 bases and the J gene end by 7 bases; junction bases not matched to a gene: 5. Germline loops: CDR1 SGDLS, CDR2 YYNGEE. This CDR3 region has 14 residues. The CDR3 loop reads CASSGQGVGQPQHF. As DNA, the CDR3 is TGTGCCAGCAGCGGACAGGGGGTCGGGCAGCCCCAGCATTTT.

The V and J genes are TRBV5-1 and TRBJ2-7; D remains unclear. Germline values: CDR1 SGHRS, CDR2 YFSETQ. V lost 0 bases and J lost 4, with 8 bases in between. The CDR3 sequence is 13 residues long. The DNA of the CDR3 is TGCGCCAGCAGCTTGGCCGCCGGTTACGAGCAGTACTTC. Translating it yields CASSLAAGYEQYF.

V usage is TRBV9 and J usage is TRBJ2-1; 11 bases agree with TRBD2. Trimming removed 4 bases from V and 0 bases from J; junction bases left unmatched: 6. Germline-derived CDR1 and CDR2 are SGDLS and YYNGEE. The CDR3 is made up of 17 amino acids. This chain's CDR3 is CASSQLAGASSYNEQFF. The CDR3 nucleotides read TGTGCCAGCAGCCAACTAGCGGGGGCGAGCTCCTACAATGAGCAGTTCTTC.

This clone occurred once. The rearrangement links TRBV10-3 to TRBJ2-7; TRBD1 aligns across 7 bases. The junction had 2 bases not matched to a gene; V was cut back by 6 bases and J by 0 bases. This CDR3 has 13 amino acids. Germline-derived CDR1 and CDR2 are ENHRY and SYGVKD. This chain's CDR3 is CAIRGTDSYEQYF. CDR3 coding DNA: TGTGCCATCAGAGGGACAGACTCCTACGAGCAGTACTTC.

The V gene is TRBV5-1, the J gene TRBJ2-7; 10 bases map to TRBD2. There are 15 residues in the CDR3. Germline V CDR1 and CDR2: SGHRS, YFSETQ. Germline trimming cut 4 bases from V and 2 bases from J; bases unmatched to any gene: 6. CDR3 amino acids: CASSASSGGPYEQYF. The CDR3 DNA is TGCGCCAGCAGCGCGTCTAGCGGGGGACCCTACGAGCAGTACTTC.

This clone appeared a single time. The chain is built from TRBV29-1 and TRBJ2-1, with D possibly matching TRBD1 (6 bases). V was pared by 5 bases and J by 9 bases, with 17 bases between. CDR1 and CDR2 (germline): SQVTM, ANQGSEA. The length of the CDR3 is 13 residues. The CDR3 spells CSVTTRGTFEQFF. CDR3 nucleotide sequence: TGCAGCGTTACTACCCGAGGGACATTTGAGCAGTTCTTC.

This clone has just one count. The V gene is TRBV3-1 (or the pseudogene TRBV3-2), the J gene TRBJ1-1, with D unclear. V was pared by 6 bases and J by 4 bases, with 12 bases between. The CDR3 sequence is 13 residues long. CDR1 LGHDT and CDR2 YNNKEL come from the germline V gene (reference sequence). CDR3 in amino acids: CASRGGRFTEAFF. DNA of the CDR3: TGTGCCAGCAGGGGAGGACGGTTCACTGAAGCTTTCTTT.

This chain joins TRBV7-9 and TRBJ1-2; 8 bases line up with TRBD1. The ends lost 3 bases at V and 7 bases at J; junction bases unmatched: 7. CDR3 length equals 14 residues. Germline V gene sequence: CDR1 SEHNR, CDR2 FQNEAQ (reference sequence). CDR3 nucleotides: TGTGCCAGCAGCTTGTCAGGGGGCGCGGGTGGCTACACCTTC. Protein: CASSLSGGAGGYTF.

V usage is TRBV27 and J usage is TRBJ1-5; no clear D gene. The germline V gene has CDR1 MNHEY and CDR2 SMNVEV (reference sequence). V gave up 5 bases and J gave up 5 bases, with 13 bases separating them. The CDR3 has 14 amino acids. In DNA, the CDR3 is TGTGCCAGCAGTCTCGGTGTCCCTTATCAGCCCCAGCATTTT. Translating it yields CASSLGVPYQPQHF.

This chain links TRBV10-2 with TRBJ1-1, with TRBD1 matching 9 bases. V gave up 5 bases and J gave up 5 bases; unmatched junction bases: 9. The CDR3 contains 15 residues. The germline V gene has CDR1 WSHSY and CDR2 SAAADI. CDR3 region: CASSFTGTGLTEAFF. The CDR3 region has the DNA TGCGCCAGCAGTTTTACCGGGACAGGGTTAACTGAAGCTTTCTTT.